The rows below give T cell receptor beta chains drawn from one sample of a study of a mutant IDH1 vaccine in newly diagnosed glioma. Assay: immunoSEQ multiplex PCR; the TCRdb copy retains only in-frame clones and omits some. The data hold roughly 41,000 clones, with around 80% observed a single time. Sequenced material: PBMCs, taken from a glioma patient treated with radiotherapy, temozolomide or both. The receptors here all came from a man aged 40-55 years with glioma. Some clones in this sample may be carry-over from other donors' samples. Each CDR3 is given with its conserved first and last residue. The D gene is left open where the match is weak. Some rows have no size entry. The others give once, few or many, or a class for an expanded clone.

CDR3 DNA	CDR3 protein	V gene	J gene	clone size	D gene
TGCGCCAGCAGCTCAGGGGGGCCCACAGATACGCAGTATTTT	CASSSGGPTDTQYF	TRBV4-1	TRBJ2-3	-	-
TGCGCCAGCAGCCAACTAGCGGGGGTCCAAGAGACCCAGTACTTC	CASSQLAGVQETQYF	TRBV4-3	TRBJ2-5	once	TRBD2
TGTGCCAGCAGCTTAGGGACTCCTTATGGCTACACCTTC	CASSLGTPYGYTF	TRBV7-9	TRBJ1-2	-	-
TGTGCCGGGTCGACAGGGTTCTATGGCTACACCTTC	CAGSTGFYGYTF	TRBV28	TRBJ1-2	-	TRBD1
TGTGCCAGCAGCCAGGACAGGGGGGGGTACAATGAGCAGTTCTTC	CASSQDRGGYNEQFF	TRBV5-4	TRBJ2-1	-	TRBD1
TGTGCCAGCAGTGACTCGGGAAGCAGTGGTGAAAAACTGTTTTTT	CASSDSGSSGEKLFF	TRBV6-6	TRBJ1-4	-	-
TGTGCCAGCAGCGATACTTCCAGGGGACCCTATAGCAATCAGCCCCAGCATTTT	CASSDTSRGPYSNQPQHF	TRBV5-6	TRBJ1-5	once	-
TGTGCCAGCATTCGTCAGGGGCCAAACCCCTATGGCTACACCTTC	CASIRQGPNPYGYTF	TRBV6-1	TRBJ1-2	-	-
TGTGCCTGGAGTGATTTGGGGGAAGAGCAGTACTTC	CAWSDLGEEQYF	TRBV30	TRBJ2-7	-	-
TGTGCCAGCAGTTACGACGGCGAGACCCAGTACTTC	CASSYDGETQYF	TRBV6-5	TRBJ2-5	few	-
TGCGCCAGCAGCTTTTTTTCAACGAACACTGAAGCTTTCTTT	CASSFFSTNTEAFF	TRBV5-1	TRBJ1-1	few	-
TGTGCCAGCAGCCCCGAGGCAGTCTCCTACGAGCAGTACTTC	CASSPEAVSYEQYF	TRBV4-2	TRBJ2-7	-	-
TGTGCCAGCAGCCAAGTCCCAAAACAGGGCTCACCTAACTATGGCTACACCTTC	CASSQVPKQGSPNYGYTF	TRBV14	TRBJ1-2	-	-
TGTGCCAGTAGTATCCCGGAGGCCAAAAACATTCAGTACTTC	CASSIPEAKNIQYF	TRBV19	TRBJ2-4	-	-
TGTGCCAGCAGCCCGCCGGGACTAGCAGATACGCAGTATTTT	CASSPPGLADTQYF	TRBV5-4	TRBJ2-3	-	TRBD2